Following are 28 T cell receptor beta chains from one sample sequenced in a study of blood T cells in healthy people across ages (dated by TCRdb to about 2015). The receptor library was made with 5' RACE. TCRdb names Illumina HiSeq 2500 as the instrument used. A second PCR of about 6 to 11 cycles was run with a J-beta primer mix and a sample-barcoded 5' primer. TCRdb handled the public reads itself, with Q25 trimming in fastp and clone calling in MiXCR, and kept productive beta chains. Each CDR3 protein appears once, grouped with its most common genes and DNA. The sample data list 700,000 to 850,000 distinct CDR3 sequences, and around half of these were observed just once. The top ten constitute under 50% of the sample. Sequencing input: blood. The receptors were sampled from an elderly man in good health.

The J gene is TRBJ1-1, the V gene TRBV18; D uncertain. The V and J ends lost 1 base and 0 bases respectively, with 9 bases between them. Germline CDR1 reads KGHSH; CDR2 reads LQKENI. The CDR3 spans 15 residues. The CDR3 DNA reads as TGTGCCAGCTCACCACAGAACCTTATGAACACTGAAGCTTTCTTT. Amino acids: CASSPQNLMNTEAFF.

For this clonotype: A much larger clone differs from this one at a single base, so this may be a read error. The rearrangement links TRBV7-2 to TRBJ1-1; perhaps TRBD1 as D (6 bases). Looked up from germline, CDR1 is SGHTA and CDR2 is FQGNSA. The CDR3 spans 15 residues. CDR3 loop: CAGSAQQGGGTEAFF. As DNA, the CDR3 is TGTGCCGGCAGCGCCCAACAGGGAGGGGGCACTGAAGCTTTCTTT.

V usage is TRBV6-5 and J usage is TRBJ1-2; tentative D call: TRBD1 (6 bases). V lost 5 bases, J lost 7 bases, and 17 bases lay in between. CDR1 is MNHEY, CDR2 SVGAGI, per germline. The CDR3 runs 14 residues. The CDR3 sequence: CASSTGQLLGGYTF. CDR3 coding DNA: TGTGCCAGCAGTACCGGACAGCTTCTTGGTGGCTACACCTTC.

The rearrangement joins TRBV12-3 or TRBV12-4 to TRBJ2-7, with 15 bases lining up with TRBD2. Trimming took 3 bases from V and 7 from J; bases not matched to a gene: 7. The CDR3 runs 16 residues. CDR3 DNA sequence: TGTGCCAGCAGTTTTGAGGGGACTAGCGGGAGGAATGAGCAGTACTTC. Encoded protein: CASSFEGTSGRNEQYF.

This clonotype showed up many times. V gene TRBV5-1 combines with J gene TRBJ2-1; 8 bases agree with TRBD2. The CDR3 spans 15 residues. CDR1 and CDR2 from the germline V gene are SGHRS and YFSETQ. V trimming: 4 bases; J trimming: 5 bases; junction bases outside the gene matches: 8. This CDR3 reads CASSPSGRGDNEQFF. CDR3 in DNA: TGCGCCAGCAGCCCAAGCGGGAGAGGAGACAATGAGCAGTTCTTC.

V is TRBV5-1 and J is TRBJ2-7; 7 positions match TRBD1. Germline-derived CDR1 and CDR2 are SGHRS and YFSETQ. The CDR3 length is 14 residues. V dropped 4 bases and J dropped 7; count of bases not matched to a gene: 11. The CDR3: CASSPMDRTGEQYF. The CDR3 DNA reads TGCGCCAGCAGCCCGATGGACAGGACGGGGGAGCAGTACTTC.

This chain connects TRBV28 to TRBJ2-7; unclear D gene. V lost 6 bases and J lost 0, with 12 bases in between. Germline V gene lookup returns CDR1 MDHEN and CDR2 SYDVKM. CDR3 length equals 14 residues. The CDR3 region has the DNA TGTGCCAGCAGCAATGCCGGGCTCTCCTACGAGCAGTACTTC. The encoded protein is CASSNAGLSYEQYF.

The chain employs TRBV10-3 and TRBJ1-4; D may be TRBD1 (5 bases). The CDR3 length is 15 residues. V lost 0 bases and J lost 6, with 11 bases in between. The germline V gene encodes CDR1 ENHRY and CDR2 SYGVKD. The CDR3 region has the DNA TGTGCCATCAGTGAGTCCCTAGGGGATTATGAAAAACTGTTTTTT. Translation gives CAISESLGDYEKLFF.

This clonotype has a handful of counts. The chain joins TRBV10-3 to TRBJ2-3; 13 positions agree with TRBD2. J lost 0 bases, V lost 8 bases, and 8 bases had no gene match. CDR3 size: 17 residues. Germline values: CDR1 ENHRY, CDR2 SYGVKD. The CDR3 sequence: CAIGGRTSGRSTDTQYF. CDR3 coding DNA: TGTGCCATCGGAGGGCGGACTAGCGGGAGAAGCACAGATACGCAGTATTTT.

The chain uses TRBV7-6 and TRBJ2-1, with D possibly matching TRBD2 (6 bases). The CDR3 contains 14 residues. V was pared by 8 bases and J by 2 bases, with 13 bases between. Germline loops: CDR1 SGHVS, CDR2 FNYEAQ. The CDR3 DNA reads TGTGCCAGCGGAGGTAGCGGACCCTACAATGAGCAGTTCTTC. Translated, it gives CASGGSGPYNEQFF.

The J gene is TRBJ2-5, the V gene TRBV2, with 10 bases matching TRBD1. The CDR3 contains 14 residues. Germline V gene lookup returns CDR1 SNHLY and CDR2 FYNNEI. With 11 bases clipped from V and 11 bases from J, the junction kept 17 bases outside the gene matches. The CDR3 is CASQPGQGTVEQYF. In nucleotides, the CDR3 is TGTGCCTCCCAGCCGGGACAGGGGACGGTGGAGCAGTACTTC.

J is TRBJ2-1 and V is TRBV20-1; TRBD2 matches 9 bases. From germline, CDR1 is DFQATT and CDR2 SNEGSKA (reference sequence). V trimming: 2 bases; J trimming: 8 bases; junction bases outside the gene matches: 7. CDR3 length: 14 amino acids. The CDR3 nucleotides are TGCAGTGCTAGAAGACTAGCGGTGCCGTATGAGCAGTTCTTC. Encoded protein: CSARRLAVPYEQFF.

There are many counts of this clonotype. This sequence joins TRBV29-1 and TRBJ2-7; D is tentatively TRBD1 or TRBD2 (5 bases each). The V and J ends lost 6 bases and 0 bases respectively, with 6 bases between them. The germline gives CDR1 SQVTM, CDR2 ANQGSEA. This CDR3 region has 11 residues. Here the CDR3 reads CSVGASYEQYF. The CDR3 bases are TGCAGCGTCGGGGCCTCCTACGAGCAGTACTTC.

The chain couples TRBV3-1 to TRBJ2-7; D possibly uses TRBD1 or TRBD2 (7 bases each). The CDR3 is 10 residues long. Germline assignment: CDR1 LGHDT and CDR2 YNNKEL (reference sequence). V was trimmed by 11 bases and J by 5 bases, leaving 10 bases between them. CDR3: CASGGDEQYF. CDR3 coding DNA: TGTGCCTCAGGGGGGGACGAGCAGTACTTC.

This clonotype occurred a few times. The rearrangement uses TRBV3-1 and TRBJ2-3; D assignment may be TRBD1 or TRBD2 (5 bases each). CDR3 length: 15 residues. The germline V and J ends were trimmed by 4 bases and 0 bases, with 11 bases remaining between them. Germline V gene lookup returns CDR1 LGHDT and CDR2 YNNKEL (reference sequence). CDR3 in amino acids: CASSPRDLSTDTQYF. The CDR3 region has the DNA TGTGCCAGCAGCCCCCGGGACCTCAGCACAGATACGCAGTATTTT.

The table lists this clonotype with a few counts. The chain couples TRBV12-5 to TRBJ1-2, with D unclear. The CDR3 extends over 12 amino acids. Looked up from germline, CDR1 is LGHNT and CDR2 is FRNRAP. V shed 5 bases and J shed 5 bases, with 9 bases lying between them. In DNA, the CDR3 is TGTGCTAGTGGTCCCACCGTGTATGGCTACACCTTC. This encodes CASGPTVYGYTF.

In its sample, this clonotype was seen a few times. V and J are TRBV24-1 and TRBJ2-1; D gene ambiguous. Germline-derived CDR1 and CDR2 are KGHDR and SFDVKD. The CDR3 covers 14 residues. V shed 3 bases and J shed 9 bases, with 14 bases lying between them. The CDR3 sequence is CATSDAPVESEQFF. As DNA, the CDR3 is TGTGCCACCAGTGATGCACCTGTCGAGAGTGAGCAGTTCTTC.

For this clonotype: At one end the junction does not follow the germline gene, possibly because of a read error. The chain joins TRBV7-9 to TRBJ2-7, with D perhaps TRBD1 (5 bases). CDR3 size: 14 residues. CDR1 and CDR2 (germline): SEHNR, FQNEAQ (reference sequence). CDR3 nucleotide sequence: TGTGCCAGCAGCGTAGCTCGACAGACCTACGAGCAGTACTTC. Protein: CASSVARQTYEQYF.

This clonotype occurred a few times. J is TRBJ1-1 and V is TRBV12-3 or TRBV12-4; D gene ambiguous. V lost 0 bases and J lost 3, with 5 bases in between. CDR3 length: 13 residues. The CDR3 spells CASSLALYTEAFF. The CDR3 DNA sequence: TGTGCCAGCAGTTTAGCGCTTTACACTGAAGCTTTCTTT.

The V call is TRBV10-3, the J call TRBJ2-4; 8 bases fit TRBD2. Losses at the gene ends were 0 bases for V and 13 bases for J; bases not matched to a gene: 2. The CDR3 length is 12 residues. Germline loops: CDR1 ENHRY, CDR2 SYGVKD. CDR3 coding DNA: TGTGCCATCAGTGAGTCAGCGGGGGAGCAGTACTTC. Protein product: CAISESAGEQYF.

This clonotype was found many times. V gene TRBV6-5 combines with J gene TRBJ1-4; maybe TRBD1 (5 bases). The CDR3 totals 14 residues. Germline values: CDR1 MNHEY, CDR2 SVGAGI. With 0 bases removed from V and 8 bases from J, the gap between germline ends came to 10 bases. The CDR3 DNA is TGTGCCAGCAGTTACTCGAGGGGAGGGGAAAAACTGTTTTTT. Its protein is CASSYSRGGEKLFF.

The rearrangement uses TRBV11-1 and TRBJ1-1; possibly TRBD1 for D (5 bases). There are 14 residues in the CDR3. Trimming pared 2 bases from V and 3 bases from J, leaving 10 bases between. Germline loops: CDR1 SGHAT, CDR2 FQDESV (reference sequence). In nucleotides, the CDR3 is TGTGCCAGCAGCTTAATCCCAGGGTACACTGAAGCTTTCTTT. It encodes CASSLIPGYTEAFF. The full variable domain, completed using reference TRBV11-1 and TRBJ1-1, is EAEVAQSPRYKITEKSQAVAFWCDPISGHATLYWYRQILGQGPELLVQFQDESVVDDSQLPKDRFSAERLKGVDSTLKIQPAELGDSAMYLCASSLIPGYTEAFFGQGTRLTVV.

This rearrangement joins TRBV11-2 to TRBJ1-2; no clear D. Looked up from germline, CDR1 is SGHAT and CDR2 is FQNNGV. V lost 4 bases, J lost 3 bases, and 9 bases lay in between. The CDR3 extends over 13 amino acids. The DNA for the CDR3 is TGTGCCAGCAGCTCCACGGCGTACTATGGCTACACCTTC. Amino acid sequence: CASSSTAYYGYTF. Using reference TRBV11-2 and TRBJ1-2 for the parts outside the CDR3, the full variable domain is EAGVAQSPRYKIIEKRQSVAFWCNPISGHATLYWYQQILGQGPKLLIQFQNNGVVDDSQLPKDRFSAERLKGVDSTLKIQPAKLEDSAVYLCASSSTAYYGYTFGSGTRLTVV.

This clonotype was seen only a few times. This chain connects TRBV7-3 to TRBJ2-6; D gene uncertain. V was shortened by 0 bases and J by 0 bases, with 6 bases between the two germline ends. The germline CDR1 and CDR2 sequences are SGHTA and FQGTGA. The CDR3 has 16 amino acids. The CDR3 loop reads CASSLTKVSGANVLTF. CDR3 in DNA: TGTGCCAGCAGCTTAACGAAAGTCTCTGGGGCCAACGTCCTGACTTTC.

The chain employs TRBV28 and TRBJ1-3, with 8 bases matching TRBD1. Germline values: CDR1 MDHEN, CDR2 SYDVKM. V lost 5 bases to trimming and J lost 0 bases; unmatched junction nucleotides: 3. The CDR3 loop spans 15 amino acids. For the CDR3, the DNA is TGTGCCAGCAGTCTCGGACAGGGCTCTGGAAACACCATATATTTT. This translates into CASSLGQGSGNTIYF.

This clonotype has only one observation. The rearrangement links TRBV6-5 to TRBJ2-7; TRBD2 matches at 7 bases. The germline gives CDR1 MNHEY, CDR2 SVGAGI. J was trimmed by 2 bases and V by 8 bases; bases with no gene match: 6. The CDR3 is made up of 13 amino acids. CDR3 amino acids: CASGRAGPYEQYF. The CDR3 nucleotides are TGTGCCAGCGGGCGAGCGGGACCCTACGAGCAGTACTTC.

This clonotype came up a few times. V is TRBV5-1 and J is TRBJ2-6; D perhaps matches TRBD2 (6 bases). There are 15 residues in the CDR3. Germline V gene data show CDR1 as SGHRS and CDR2 as YFSETQ. V was pared by 4 bases and J by 1 base, with 9 bases between. Written as DNA, the CDR3 is TGCGCCAGCAGCCCGGAGGGGTCTGGGGCCAACGTCCTGACTTTC. Its protein is CASSPEGSGANVLTF.

This chain uses TRBV7-6 with TRBJ2-1; D is unresolved. Germline V lookup: CDR1 SGHVS, CDR2 FNYEAQ. The CDR3 runs 17 residues. Trimming pared 1 base from V and 7 bases from J, leaving 20 bases between. The CDR3 protein is CASSLVGRVSMGNEQFF. The CDR3 coding sequence is TGTGCCAGCAGCTTAGTGGGTCGGGTGTCCATGGGGAATGAGCAGTTCTTC.